Shown below are 27 T cell receptor beta chains from a single sample sequenced in a study of cytomegalovirus exposure and HLA in healthy donors (dated by TCRdb to the late 2010s). Receptor amplification or capture employed the immunoSEQ multiplex PCR assay. The immuneACCESS repertoire file appears here via TCRdb, limited to in-frame rearrangements. These files lack a portion of the clones; in checked studies, under half of the deficit traces to unresolved V genes, and the cause of the others is not known. Present in this sample are a few hundred thousand clones, roughly 90% of which were seen just once. The ten biggest clones cover 0.3% to 0.4% of the sample. Material for sequencing was PBMCs. The receptors derive from a woman younger than 35 in good health and CMV-seronegative.

This rearrangement joins TRBV6-5 to TRBJ1-2; 8 bases are a match to TRBD1. The V gene end was trimmed by 6 bases and the J gene end by 5 bases; junction bases not matched to a gene: 8. Germline V CDR1 and CDR2: MNHEY, SVGAGI. This CDR3 has 14 residues. CDR3 loop: CASRTGVVGYGYTF. As DNA, the CDR3 is TGTGCCAGCAGGACAGGGGTGGTAGGATATGGCTACACCTTC.

This rearrangement joins TRBV28 to TRBJ1-5; D possibly corresponds to TRBD1 (5 bases). This CDR3 has 17 amino acids. Germline lookup yields CDR1 MDHEN and CDR2 SYDVKM. Trimming took 2 bases from V and 4 from J, leaving 18 bases between them. The CDR3, as DNA: TGTGCCAGCAGTTTAGGGGGGATGGTCGGGGCTAATCAGCCCCAGCATTTT. It encodes CASSLGGMVGANQPQHF.

The chain has TRBV23-1 and TRBJ1-2; D is undetermined. TRBV23-1 is an ORF, with its function uncertain. CDR3 length equals 13 residues. Trimming shortened V by 3 bases and J by 11 bases, and 16 bases separated the two germline ends. Here the CDR3 DNA reads TGCGCCAGCAGTCAGGCATCCTTGATAACGTACACCTTC. It codes for CASSQASLITYTF.

The chain couples TRBV7-6 to TRBJ1-1; 12 bases are a match to TRBD1. The CDR3 length is 17 residues. Germline lookup yields CDR1 SGHVS and CDR2 FNYEAQ. V shed 0 bases and J 7 bases; nucleotides not matched to a gene: 9. The CDR3 spells CASSLALGTGGLVEAFF. In DNA form, the CDR3 reads TGTGCCAGCAGCTTAGCCTTGGGGACAGGGGGCCTTGTTGAAGCTTTCTTT.

This rearrangement joins TRBV4-1 to TRBJ2-7; weak D call: TRBD2 (5 bases). Germline V gives CDR1 MGHRA, CDR2 YSYEKL. CDR3 length equals 17 residues. V lost 0 bases and J lost 0, with 15 bases in between. This CDR3 is CASSQDRSEGSSYEQYF. The DNA of the CDR3 is TGCGCCAGCAGCCAAGATCGCTCAGAGGGCAGCTCCTACGAGCAGTACTTC.

The CDR3 DNA follows: TGTGCCAGCAGTTTTCCCAACAGGGGCCACACCGGGGAGCTGTTTTTT. Translated: CASSFPNRGHTGELFF. The rearrangement uses TRBV27 and TRBJ2-2; 7 positions agree with TRBD1. In germline, CDR1 is MNHEY, CDR2 SMNVEV (reference sequence). CDR3 length equals 16 residues. Losses at the gene ends were 3 bases for V and 3 bases for J; bases not matched to a gene: 7.

This chain connects TRBV6-6 to TRBJ2-5; 11 bases match TRBD2. This CDR3 spans 15 amino acids. Germline V lookup: CDR1 MNHNY, CDR2 SVGAGI (reference sequence). V shed 6 bases and J 2 bases; nucleotides not matched to a gene: 5. The CDR3 nucleotides are TGTGCCAGCAGGTCTAGCGGGGGGACTCAAGAGACCCAGTACTTC. This sequence encodes CASRSSGGTQETQYF.

The J gene is TRBJ2-7, the V gene TRBV7-6; the D gene is possibly TRBD1 (6 bases). Germline CDR1 SGHVS, CDR2 FNYEAQ. The length of the CDR3 is 14 residues. Between the trimmed V and J ends, which lost 5 bases and 1 base, there was a span of 12 bases. In DNA, the CDR3 is TGTGCCAGCAGCCTCGCCGGACAGTCCTACGAGCAGTACTTC. This translates into CASSLAGQSYEQYF.

This chain links TRBV1 with TRBJ2-1; the DNA was not used to check the table's D call, TRBD2. TRBV1 is given as a pseudogene. The CDR3 covers 18 residues. The CDR3 spells CTSSQDSASGALGDEQFF. The CDR3 DNA sequence: TGCACCAGCAGCCAAGATTCCGCTAGCGGGGCTCTAGGGGATGAGCAGTTCTTC.

The V gene is TRBV27, the J gene TRBJ2-1; 12 bases match TRBD2. The trim removed 5 bases at V and 8 bases at J, leaving 10 bases unmatched. The CDR3 is 16 amino acids. Germline-derived CDR1 and CDR2 are MNHEY and SMNVEV (reference sequence). The CDR3 here is CASSPSTSGGFDEQFF. The DNA of the CDR3 is TGTGCCAGCAGTCCCTCGACTAGCGGGGGCTTCGATGAGCAGTTCTTC.

The V and J genes are TRBV28 and TRBJ2-7; a possible D gene is TRBD2 (5 bases). Germline-derived CDR1 and CDR2 are MDHEN and SYDVKM. The V gene lost 5 bases and the J gene lost 3 bases, with 14 bases spanning the gap. The CDR3 is 14 residues long. The CDR3 DNA follows: TGTGCCAGCAGTAGCGCGGACTGGGACTACGAGCAGTACTTC. This gives the protein CASSSADWDYEQYF.

This clone was recorded a few times. V gene TRBV6-6 combines with J gene TRBJ2-7; 12 bases map to TRBD1. The germline V gene encodes CDR1 MNHNY and CDR2 SVGAGI (reference sequence). This CDR3 has 15 residues. V was pared by 5 bases and J by 6 bases, with 8 bases of the junction left unmatched. CDR3 protein: CASSTPGQGAGEQYF. The CDR3 DNA follows: TGTGCCAGCAGTACCCCGGGACAGGGGGCTGGCGAGCAGTACTTC.

The chain joins TRBV7-9 to TRBJ2-7; the D gene is possibly TRBD2 (5 bases). CDR3 length: 17 amino acids. V shed 4 bases and J shed 3 bases, with 22 bases lying between them. Germline-derived CDR1 and CDR2 are SEHNR and FQNEAQ (reference sequence). CDR3 amino acids: CASSSVTGNPSYYEQYF. The CDR3 DNA is TGTGCCAGCAGCTCAGTGACCGGGAACCCCTCCTACTACGAGCAGTACTTC.

The chain recombines TRBV7-3 with TRBJ1-5, with D perhaps matching TRBD1 (5 bases). The V gene's germline CDR1 is SGHTA and CDR2 FQGTGA. V lost 5 bases to trimming and J lost 6 bases, with 11 bases between them. This CDR3 contains 13 residues. CDR3 in DNA: TGTGCCAGCAGCCAGGGTGGGTTTCAGCCCCAGCATTTT. It specifies CASSQGGFQPQHF.

This clone was recorded only once. The chain joins TRBV6-5 to TRBJ2-7, with a tentative D call TRBD2 (6 bases). This CDR3 has 14 amino acids. Trimming took off 5 bases at V and 2 bases at J, with 13 bases between the two ends. Germline V lookup: CDR1 MNHEY, CDR2 SVGAGI. The CDR3 nucleotides are TGTGCCAGCAGTGCTCCGGGACTCACCTACGAGCAGTACTTC. Translating it yields CASSAPGLTYEQYF.

The rearrangement links TRBV7-2 to TRBJ2-2; 8 nucleotides agree with TRBD1. The CDR3 has 16 residues. The germline V gene encodes CDR1 SGHTA and CDR2 FQGNSA. V lost 5 bases to trimming and J lost 2 bases; unmatched junction nucleotides: 7. The DNA of the CDR3 is TGTGCCAGCAGCGGACAGGGAAGGGGAAACACCGGGGAGCTGTTTTTT. Protein product: CASSGQGRGNTGELFF.

In this sample, this clone turned up a few times. The rearrangement joins TRBV18 to TRBJ1-6; TRBD1 might be the D (5 bases). V lost 2 bases to trimming and J lost 6 bases, with 17 bases between them. This CDR3 contains 17 residues. Germline CDR1 KGHSH, CDR2 LQKENI. CDR3 nucleotides: TGTGCCAGCTCACCATCCGGGGGTGGCAGGGCTAATTCACCCCTCCACTTT. Residues: CASSPSGGGRANSPLHF. The variable domain in full, with the rest retrieved from reference TRBV18 and TRBJ1-6, is NAGVMQNPRHLVRRRGQEARLRCSPMKGHSHVYWYRQLPEEGLKFMVYLQKENIIDESGMPKERFSAEFPKEGPSILRIQQVVRGDSAAYFCASSPSGGGRANSPLHFGNGTRLTVT.

V usage is TRBV28 and J usage is TRBJ2-3; TRBD1 agrees at 7 bases. Germline-derived CDR1 and CDR2 are MDHEN and SYDVKM. V shed 5 bases and J 0 bases; nucleotides not matched to a gene: 5. This CDR3 is 15 amino acids long. The CDR3 sequence is CASSPDRISTDTQYF. The DNA of the CDR3 is TGTGCCAGCAGTCCGGACAGGATTAGCACAGATACGCAGTATTTT.

The chain combines TRBV19 with TRBJ2-2; 10 bases are a match to TRBD1. CDR1 and CDR2 from the germline V gene are LNHDA and SQIVND (reference sequence). Germline trimming cut 5 bases from V and 4 bases from J; bases unmatched to any gene: 1. This CDR3 has 14 amino acids. In nucleotides, the CDR3 is TGTGCCAGTAGTCGACAGGGGGCCACCGGGGAGCTGTTTTTT. It encodes CASSRQGATGELFF.

This clone was detected once. The V gene is TRBV4-3, the J gene TRBJ2-2; D call uncertain. The V and J ends lost 3 bases and 0 bases respectively, with 5 bases between them. Per the germline V gene, CDR1 is LGHNA and CDR2 is YSLEER. This CDR3 is built from 14 residues. CDR3 amino acids: CASSQSPNTGELFF. CDR3 coding DNA: TGCGCCAGCAGCCAGAGCCCGAACACCGGGGAGCTGTTTTTT.

This chain joins TRBV4-1 and TRBJ2-1; D is unresolved. This CDR3 comprises 17 residues. Trimming removed 0 bases from V and 0 bases from J, with 12 bases in between. Germline V gene lookup returns CDR1 MGHRA and CDR2 YSYEKL. The CDR3 region has the DNA TGCGCCAGCAGCCAAGATGGAGTCCCTCGCTCCTACAATGAGCAGTTCTTC. It codes for CASSQDGVPRSYNEQFF.

The chain recombines TRBV28 with TRBJ2-7; 10 bases agree with TRBD1. Germline V gives CDR1 MDHEN, CDR2 SYDVKM. The CDR3 extends over 17 amino acids. The V gene end was trimmed by 2 bases and the J gene end by 0 bases; junction bases not matched to a gene: 7. The chain's CDR3 is CASSLKTGGFSSYEQYV. For the CDR3, the DNA is TGTGCCAGCAGTTTAAAGACAGGGGGCTTTAGCTCCTACGAGCAGTACGTC.

J is TRBJ2-1 and V is TRBV21-1; the DNA was not compared with TRBD1, the D call given in the table. TRBV21-1 is shown as a pseudogene. The CDR3 runs to 14 residues. CDR3 region: CASSRGTGRGEQFF. In DNA, the CDR3 is TGTGCCAGCAGCAGGGGGACAGGGAGAGGTGAGCAGTTCTTC.

V usage is TRBV27 and J usage is TRBJ1-5, with 7 bases that match TRBD1. Germline V gene lookup returns CDR1 MNHEY and CDR2 SMNVEV (reference sequence). J gave up 4 bases and V 2 bases, and 5 bases lay outside the gene matches. The CDR3 runs 15 residues. CDR3: CASSLMAGGNQPQHF. The CDR3 region has the DNA TGTGCCAGCAGTTTAATGGCAGGGGGTAATCAGCCCCAGCATTTT.

This clone has more than one count but fewer than ten. The J gene is TRBJ1-2, the V gene TRBV5-6; 8 nucleotides agree with TRBD1. V lost 3 bases and J lost 4; bases outside the gene matches: 11. This CDR3 has 16 residues. Germline CDR1 and CDR2: SGHDT and YYEEEE. The CDR3 is CASSSEGTGASYGYTF. In DNA form, the CDR3 reads TGTGCCAGCAGCTCGGAGGGGACAGGAGCATCCTATGGCTACACCTTC.

CDR3 DNA: TGTGCCAGTAGGGGTTACAGGGGGTCGGGCTATGGCTACACCTTC. Its protein product is CASRGYRGSGYGYTF. The chain employs TRBV19 and TRBJ1-2; 8 bases are a match to TRBD1. The ends lost 6 bases at V and 4 bases at J; junction bases unmatched: 10. CDR1 is LNHDA and CDR2 is SQIVND in the germline V gene (reference sequence). This CDR3 region has 15 residues. The variable domain in full, with the rest retrieved from reference TRBV19 and TRBJ1-2, is DGGITQSPKYLFRKEGQNVTLSCEQNLNHDAMYWYRQDPGQGLRLIYYSQIVNDFQKGDIAEGYSVSREKKESFPLTVTSAQKNPTAFYLCASRGYRGSGYGYTFGSGTRLTVV.

The chain uses TRBV19 and TRBJ2-7; maybe TRBD2 (7 bases). V lost 3 bases, J lost 1 base, and 10 bases lay in between. This CDR3 has 14 amino acids. Germline values: CDR1 LNHDA, CDR2 SQIVND (reference sequence). CDR3 sequence (DNA): TGTGCCAGTAGTATGGGGGGGGCGTCCTACGAGCAGTACTTC. Protein product: CASSMGGASYEQYF.